The present T cell receptor (beta chain) was sequenced within a study of cytomegalovirus exposure and HLA in healthy donors. The PCR contained 60 Vbeta and 13 Jbeta primers. Produced via immunoSEQ multiplex PCR; TCRdb's table is partial and in-frame only. Of 150,000 to 200,000 clones in the sample, 75% to 90% were seen once. The CDR3 consists of 13 residues. Germline V gene data show CDR1 as SEHNR and CDR2 as FQNEAQ (reference sequence). V was clipped by 0 bases and J by 7 bases, with 6 bases between them. The specimen sequenced was PBMCs. The rearrangement links TRBV7-9 to TRBJ1-4; tentative D call: TRBD1 (5 bases). This receptor was taken from a woman aged 50 to 65 in good health and CMV-seropositive. CDR3 protein: CASSLAGLEKLFF. The CDR3 nucleotides are TGTGCCAGCAGCTTAGCGGGACTTGAAAAACTGTTTTTT.